These 5 T cell receptor beta chains share one sample of origin, sequenced in a study of T cells in Graves' hyperthyroidism and ophthalmopathy. Amplified TCR beta CDR3 regions came from RNA transcripts. A first-round RT-PCR of the TCR CDR3 used the HTBI primer set. TCRdb ran MiXCR on the multiplex PCR reads and lists one entry per CDR3 protein. The sample includes 300,000 to 400,000 distinct CDR3 sequences, 13% seen only once; the top ten take 9.2%. The sample was blood. These receptors were collected from a young woman with Graves' hyperthyroidism.

V and J are TRBV30 and TRBJ2-3; possibly TRBD1 or TRBD2 for D (5 bases each). CDR1 GTSNPN and CDR2 SVGIG come from the germline V gene (reference sequence). The CDR3 runs to 15 residues. V was pared by 2 bases and J by 4 bases, with 16 bases between. CDR3 sequence (DNA): TGTGCCTGGAGTAGTGGACAACTAGACTCAGATACGCAGTATTTT. It translates to CAWSSGQLDSDTQYF.

The sample holds many counts of this clonotype. This chain links TRBV10-3 with TRBJ2-7; a possible D gene is TRBD1 (6 bases). Germline V lookup: CDR1 ENHRY, CDR2 SYGVKD. CDR3 length: 12 residues. Deletions cut 6 bases from V and 0 bases from J, with 6 bases between. The CDR3, as DNA: TGTGCCATCAGACAGGGCTCCTACGAGCAGTACTTC. Its translation is CAIRQGSYEQYF.

V usage is TRBV6-1 and J usage is TRBJ2-1, with 10 bases that match TRBD2. CDR1 and CDR2 from the germline V gene are MNHNS and SASEGT. There are 15 residues in the CDR3. Unmatched junction bases numbered 9, after V lost 5 bases and J lost 8 bases. For the CDR3, the DNA is TGTGCCAGCAGTTCCAACTCAGCGGGAGGGCATGAGCAGTTCTTC. It codes for CASSSNSAGGHEQFF.

This clonotype was detected only a few times. The V and J genes are TRBV6-1 and TRBJ2-1, with D perhaps matching TRBD1 (6 bases). The CDR3 totals 11 residues. In germline, CDR1 is MNHNS, CDR2 SASEGT. Trimming took off 6 bases at V and 10 bases at J, with 10 bases between the two ends. CDR3 coding DNA: TGTGCCAGCAGCACGGACAGCGAGCAGTTCTTC. Its translation: CASSTDSEQFF.

The chain has TRBV7-2 and TRBJ2-3; D gene ambiguous. The length of the CDR3 is 14 residues. The V and J ends lost 4 bases and 2 bases respectively, with 10 bases between them. Germline V gives CDR1 SGHTA, CDR2 FQGNSA. The CDR3, as DNA: TGTGCCAGCAGCTCCGCAATTTTCACAGATACGCAGTATTTT. Amino acid sequence: CASSSAIFTDTQYF.